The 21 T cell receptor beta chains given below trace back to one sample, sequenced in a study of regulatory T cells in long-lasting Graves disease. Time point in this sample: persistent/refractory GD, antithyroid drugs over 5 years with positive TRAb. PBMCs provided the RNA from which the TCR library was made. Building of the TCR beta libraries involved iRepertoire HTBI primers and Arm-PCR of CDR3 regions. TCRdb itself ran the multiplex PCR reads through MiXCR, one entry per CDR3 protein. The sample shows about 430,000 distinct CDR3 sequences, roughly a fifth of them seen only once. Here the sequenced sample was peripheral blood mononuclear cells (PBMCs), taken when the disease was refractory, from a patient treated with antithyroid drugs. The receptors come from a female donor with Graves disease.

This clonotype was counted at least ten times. CDR3: CASSSGGTWAGQYF. The CDR3 DNA follows: TGTGCCAGCAGTTCTGGAGGGACCTGGGCCGGGCAGTACTTC. The chain has TRBV27 and TRBJ2-7, with D maybe TRBD2 (6 bases). This CDR3 contains 14 residues. Between the trimmed V and J ends, which lost 4 bases and 9 bases, there was a span of 19 bases. Germline CDR1 MNHEY, CDR2 SMNVEV (reference sequence).

The CDR3 sequence: CASSFGADTIYF. As DNA, the CDR3 is TGTGCCAGCAGCTTTGGCGCGGACACCATATATTTT. The gene calls are TRBV5-6 and TRBJ1-3; D gene uncertain. CDR1 SGHDT and CDR2 YYEEEE come from the germline V gene. The germline V and J ends were trimmed by 2 bases and 8 bases, with 8 bases remaining between them. CDR3 length: 12 amino acids.

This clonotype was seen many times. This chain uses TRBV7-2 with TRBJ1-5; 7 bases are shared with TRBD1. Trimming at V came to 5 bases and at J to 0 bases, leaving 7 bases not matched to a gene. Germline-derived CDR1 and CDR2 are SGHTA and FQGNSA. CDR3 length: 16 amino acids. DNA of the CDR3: TGTGCCAGCAGCCCAGGGGGGCAACTTAGCAATCAGCCCCAGCATTTT. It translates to CASSPGGQLSNQPQHF.

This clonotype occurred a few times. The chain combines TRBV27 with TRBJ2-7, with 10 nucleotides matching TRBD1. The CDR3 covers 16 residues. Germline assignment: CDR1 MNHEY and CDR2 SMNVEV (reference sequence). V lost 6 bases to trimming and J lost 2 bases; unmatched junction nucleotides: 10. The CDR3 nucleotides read TGTGCCAGCAGGCTCAGGGGGACAGGGGAGGCCTACGAGCAGTACTTC. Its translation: CASRLRGTGEAYEQYF.

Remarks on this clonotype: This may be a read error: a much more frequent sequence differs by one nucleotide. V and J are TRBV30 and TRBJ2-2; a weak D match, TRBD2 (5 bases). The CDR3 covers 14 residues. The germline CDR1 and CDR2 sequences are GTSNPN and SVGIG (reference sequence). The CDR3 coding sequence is TGTGCCTGGAAGGGAAGGGCGGGCACCGGGGAGCTGTCTTTT. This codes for CAWKGRAGTGELSF. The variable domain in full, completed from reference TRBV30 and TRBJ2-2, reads SQTIHQWPATLVQPVGSPLSLECTVEGTSNPNLYWYRQAAGRGLQLLFYSVGIGQISSEVPQNLSASRPQDRQFILSSKKLLLSDSGFYLCAWKGRAGTGELSFGEGSRLTVL.

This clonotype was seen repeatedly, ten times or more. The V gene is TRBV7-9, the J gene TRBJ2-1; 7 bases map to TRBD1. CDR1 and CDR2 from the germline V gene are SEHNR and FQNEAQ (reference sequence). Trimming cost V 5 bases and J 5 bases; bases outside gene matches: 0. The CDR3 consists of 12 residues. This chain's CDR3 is CASSGTDNEQFF. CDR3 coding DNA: TGTGCCAGCAGCGGGACAGACAATGAGCAGTTCTTC.

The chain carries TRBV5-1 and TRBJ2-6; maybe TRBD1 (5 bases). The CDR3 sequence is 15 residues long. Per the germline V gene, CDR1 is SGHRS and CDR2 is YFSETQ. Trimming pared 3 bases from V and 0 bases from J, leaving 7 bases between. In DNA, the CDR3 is TGCGCCAGCAGCTACGACAGCTCTGGGGCCAACGTCCTGACTTTC. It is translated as CASSYDSSGANVLTF.

This CDR3 is CASSPDRKYGYTF. The CDR3 DNA sequence: TGTGCCAGCAGCCCGGACAGGAAATATGGCTACACCTTC. The chain has TRBV7-3 and TRBJ1-2, with TRBD1 matching over 7 bases. CDR3 length: 13 amino acids. Germline CDR1 SGHTA, CDR2 FQGTGA. Trimming took 5 bases from V and 5 from J; bases not matched to a gene: 5.

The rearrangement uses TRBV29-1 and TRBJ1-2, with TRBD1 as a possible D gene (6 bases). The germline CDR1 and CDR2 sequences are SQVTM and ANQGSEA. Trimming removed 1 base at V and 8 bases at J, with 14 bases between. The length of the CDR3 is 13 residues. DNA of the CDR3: TGCAGCGTTGAAGTGACCCAGGGGATCGGCTACACCTTC. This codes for CSVEVTQGIGYTF.

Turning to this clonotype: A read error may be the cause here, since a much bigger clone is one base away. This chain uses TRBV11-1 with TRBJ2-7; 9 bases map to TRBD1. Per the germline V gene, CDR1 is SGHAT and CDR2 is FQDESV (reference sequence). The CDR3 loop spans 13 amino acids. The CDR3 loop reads CARSLGQGAEQYF. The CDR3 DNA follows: TGTGCCAGGAGCTTGGGACAGGGTGCCGAGCAGTACTTC.

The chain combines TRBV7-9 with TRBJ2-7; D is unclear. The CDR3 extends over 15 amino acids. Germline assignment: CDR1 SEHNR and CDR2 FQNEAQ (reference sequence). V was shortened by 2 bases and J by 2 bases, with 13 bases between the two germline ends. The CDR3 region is CASSLPGQRAYEQYF. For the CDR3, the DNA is TGTGCCAGCAGCTTACCCGGTCAACGAGCCTACGAGCAGTACTTC. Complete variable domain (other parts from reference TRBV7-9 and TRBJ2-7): DTGVSQNPRHKITKRGQNVTFRCDPISEHNRLYWYRQTLGQGPEFLTYFQNEAQLEKSRLLSDRFSAERPKGSFSTLEIQRTEQGDSAMYLCASSLPGQRAYEQYFGPGTRLTVT.

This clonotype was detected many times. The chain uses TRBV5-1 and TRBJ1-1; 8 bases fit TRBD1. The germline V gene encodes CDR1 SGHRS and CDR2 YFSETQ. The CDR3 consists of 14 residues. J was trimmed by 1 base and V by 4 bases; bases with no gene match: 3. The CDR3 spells CASSRDRPNTEAFF. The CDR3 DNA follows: TGCGCCAGCAGCCGGGACAGGCCGAACACTGAAGCTTTCTTT.

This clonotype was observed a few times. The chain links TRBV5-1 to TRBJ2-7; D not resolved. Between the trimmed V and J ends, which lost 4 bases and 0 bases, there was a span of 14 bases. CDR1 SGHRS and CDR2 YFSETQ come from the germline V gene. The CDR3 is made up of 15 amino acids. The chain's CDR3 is CASSDNTVSSYEQYF. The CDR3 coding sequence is TGCGCCAGCAGCGATAATACCGTGAGCTCCTACGAGCAGTACTTC.

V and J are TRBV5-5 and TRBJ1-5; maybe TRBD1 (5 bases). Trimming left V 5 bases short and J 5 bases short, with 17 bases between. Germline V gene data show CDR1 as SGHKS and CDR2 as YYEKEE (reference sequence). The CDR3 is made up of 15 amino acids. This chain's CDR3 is CASSPTGLTYQPQHF. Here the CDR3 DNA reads TGTGCCAGCAGTCCGACGGGGCTCACCTATCAGCCCCAGCATTTT.

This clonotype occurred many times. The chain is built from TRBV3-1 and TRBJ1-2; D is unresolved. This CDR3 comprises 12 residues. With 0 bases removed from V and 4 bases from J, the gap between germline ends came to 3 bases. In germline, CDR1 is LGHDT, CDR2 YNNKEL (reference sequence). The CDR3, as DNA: TGTGCCAGCAGCCAAGAACTCTATGGCTACACCTTC. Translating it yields CASSQELYGYTF.

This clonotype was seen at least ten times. CDR3 in amino acids: CASSLSQSYQPQHF. The CDR3 DNA reads as TGTGCCAGCAGTCTCTCCCAGAGTTATCAGCCCCAGCATTTT. The gene calls are TRBV28 and TRBJ1-5; D is unclear. The germline V gene has CDR1 MDHEN and CDR2 SYDVKM. CDR3 size: 14 residues. The germline V and J ends were trimmed by 5 bases and 5 bases, with 13 bases remaining between them.

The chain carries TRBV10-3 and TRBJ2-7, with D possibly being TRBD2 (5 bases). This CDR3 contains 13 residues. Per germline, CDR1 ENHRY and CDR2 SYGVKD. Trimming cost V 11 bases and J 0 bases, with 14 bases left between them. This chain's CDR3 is CALASGSSYEQYF. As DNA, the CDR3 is TGTGCCCTCGCCAGCGGAAGCTCCTACGAGCAGTACTTC.

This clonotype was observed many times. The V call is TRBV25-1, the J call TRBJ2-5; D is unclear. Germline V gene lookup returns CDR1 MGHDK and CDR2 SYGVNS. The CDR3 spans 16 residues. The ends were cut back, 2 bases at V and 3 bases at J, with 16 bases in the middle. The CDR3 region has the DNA TGTGCCAGCAGTGAACCGGACCGAGGACCCGAAGAGACCCAGTACTTC. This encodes CASSEPDRGPEETQYF. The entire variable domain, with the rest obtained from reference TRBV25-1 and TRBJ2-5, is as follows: EADIYQTPRYLVIGTGKKITLECSQTMGHDKMYWYQQDPGMELHLIHYSYGVNSTEKGDLSSESTVSRIRTEHFPLTLESARPSHTSQYLCASSEPDRGPEETQYFGPGTRLLVL.

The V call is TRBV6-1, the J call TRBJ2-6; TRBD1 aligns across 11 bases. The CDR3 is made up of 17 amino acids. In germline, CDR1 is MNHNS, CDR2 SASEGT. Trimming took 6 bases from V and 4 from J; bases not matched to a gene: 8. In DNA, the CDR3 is TGTGCCAGCAGCATAGGACAGGGGGCTTCCGGGGCCAACGTCCTGACTTTC. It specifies CASSIGQGASGANVLTF.

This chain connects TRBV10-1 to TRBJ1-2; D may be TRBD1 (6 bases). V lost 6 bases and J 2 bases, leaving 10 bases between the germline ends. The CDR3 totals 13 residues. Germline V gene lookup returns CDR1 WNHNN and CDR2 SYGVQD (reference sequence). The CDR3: CASSAGTNYGYTF. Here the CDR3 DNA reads TGCGCCAGCAGCGCCGGGACAAACTATGGCTACACCTTC.

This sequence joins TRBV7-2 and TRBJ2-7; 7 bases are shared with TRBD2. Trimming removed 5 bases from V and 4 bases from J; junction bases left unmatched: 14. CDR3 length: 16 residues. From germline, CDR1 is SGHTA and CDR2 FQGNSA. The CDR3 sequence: CASSRFPSGGGYEQYF. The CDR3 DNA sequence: TGTGCCAGCAGCCGTTTCCCTTCTGGGGGGGGGTACGAGCAGTACTTC.